Below, one TCR beta chain is given with its context. The antigen remains unidentified. The record originates from a study of tumor-infiltrating lymphocytes in localized non-small cell lung cancer. Notes on the study in general: Each assay used a separate piece of the same tissue. Immunotypes IM1 and IM2 had similar TCR-derived T-cell fractions.

This table comes from immunoSEQ multiplex PCR, and its TCRdb copy is limited to in-frame clones, with some not included. The table has more than 10,000 clones, approximately 85% seen once. The CDR3 has 12 residues. Germline values: CDR1 SEHNR, CDR2 FQNEAQ (reference sequence). Deletions cut 2 bases from V and 8 bases from J, with 7 bases between. The chain has TRBV7-9 and TRBJ2-1; no definite D call. This TCR was recovered from a human donor with non-small cell lung cancer. The sample comprised uninvolved lung tissue not adjacent to the tumor. CDR3 protein: CASSLRWDEQFF. CDR3 nucleotides: TGTGCCAGCAGCTTAAGGTGGGATGAGCAGTTCTTC. The full variable domain, with the rest looked up from reference TRBV7-9 and TRBJ2-1, is DTGVSQNPRHKITKRGQNVTFRCDPISEHNRLYWYRQTLGQGPEFLTYFQNEAQLEKSRLLSDRFSAERPKGSFSTLEIQRTEQGDSAMYLCASSLRWDEQFFGPGTRLTVL.